These 26 T cell receptor beta chains were all obtained from the same sample, sequenced in a study of radiation and T cells in renal cell carcinoma. The repertoire was sequenced with immunoSEQ multiplex PCR; TCRdb's copy has only in-frame clones and lacks some. Among 100,000 to 150,000 clones listed, roughly 85% were seen once. Time point: baseline pretreatment blood. Regarding treatment: 15 Gy SBRT to primary tumor, nephrectomy 4 weeks later. The sample was blood, taken from a patient whose treatment included radiotherapy and nephrectomy. These receptors were obtained from a woman aged 60-70 years with renal cell carcinoma.

This clone occurred once. CDR3 sequence: CASSSDRGSGQPQHF. CDR3 sequence (DNA): TGTGCCAGCAGCTCAGACAGGGGGTCGGGTCAGCCCCAGCATTTT. J is TRBJ1-5 and V is TRBV11-2; 9 nucleotides line up with TRBD1. Germline lookup yields CDR1 SGHAT and CDR2 FQNNGV. V shed 4 bases and J 6 bases; nucleotides not matched to a gene: 7. The CDR3 consists of 15 residues.

The chain links TRBV2 to TRBJ1-5; possible D gene TRBD1, 5 bases. Looked up from germline, CDR1 is SNHLY and CDR2 is FYNNEI. Trimming shortened V by 4 bases and J by 3 bases, and 16 bases separated the two germline ends. CDR3 size: 16 residues. The CDR3 here is CASSGHRDSLNQPQHF. CDR3 bases: TGTGCCAGCAGTGGACACCGGGACTCCCTCAATCAGCCCCAGCATTTT.

This sequence joins TRBV10-3 and TRBJ1-4; D perhaps matches TRBD1 (5 bases). V lost 2 bases, J lost 12 bases, and 22 bases lay in between. Germline assignment: CDR1 ENHRY and CDR2 SYGVKD. CDR3 length: 16 residues. The CDR3 loop reads CAISEDGTAVLGELFF. The CDR3 region has the DNA TGTGCCATCAGTGAGGACGGGACCGCCGTTCTCGGGGAACTGTTTTTT.

CDR3 nucleotide sequence: TGTGCCAGCAGCGGTGCCCCGACACAAGCCTACGAGCAGTACTTC. Its protein product is CASSGAPTQAYEQYF. The chain has TRBV6-1 and TRBJ2-7; D not resolved. This CDR3 has 15 amino acids. Germline lookup yields CDR1 MNHNS and CDR2 SASEGT. V dropped 6 bases and J dropped 2 bases, with 17 bases sitting between them.

The genes are TRBV7-2 and TRBJ1-6; D is unclear. Germline V lookup: CDR1 SGHTA, CDR2 FQGNSA. CDR3 length: 12 residues. Trimming removed 5 bases from V and 9 bases from J, with 8 bases in between. CDR3 sequence: CASSPLRSPLHF. Written as DNA, the CDR3 is TGTGCCAGCAGCCCGTTACGTTCACCCCTCCACTTT. Looking up the rest from reference TRBV7-2 and TRBJ1-6 gives the full variable domain: GAGVSQSPSNKVTEKGKDVELRCDPISGHTALYWYRQSLGQGLEFLIYFQGNSAPDKSGLPSDRFSAERTGGSVSTLTIQRTQQEDSAVYLCASSPLRSPLHFGNGTRLTVT.

This clone was found once. The J gene is TRBJ1-6, the V gene TRBV5-4; maybe TRBD1 (5 bases). V was cut by 3 bases and J by 6 bases, with 16 bases left in between. Germline V lookup: CDR1 SGHNT, CDR2 YYREEE (reference sequence). This CDR3 region has 16 residues. The CDR3 loop reads CASSSLSGGVNSPLHF. The CDR3, as DNA: TGTGCCAGCAGCTCCCTAAGTGGAGGGGTTAATTCACCCCTCCACTTT.

The rearrangement uses TRBV11-2 and TRBJ2-1; D ambiguous. Trimming cost V 4 bases and J 5 bases, with 6 bases left between them. The germline CDR1 and CDR2 sequences are SGHAT and FQNNGV. The CDR3 loop spans 12 amino acids. The CDR3 coding sequence is TGTGCCAGCAGCTCCCTACACAATGAGCAGTTCTTC. Protein sequence: CASSSLHNEQFF.

The chain is built from TRBV28 and TRBJ2-1; the match to TRBD2 covers 10 bases. Germline loops: CDR1 MDHEN, CDR2 SYDVKM. The CDR3 totals 14 residues. Trimming cost V 6 bases and J 4 bases; bases outside gene matches: 3. The CDR3 DNA sequence: TGTGCCAGCAGGCTAGCGGGGGTATACAATGAGCAGTTCTTC. Translating gives CASRLAGVYNEQFF.

This clone was recorded only once. The chain employs TRBV15 and TRBJ2-2; no clear D. Germline V gene sequence: CDR1 LNHNV, CDR2 YYDKDF (reference sequence). The V end lost 2 bases, the J end lost 11 bases, and 9 bases lay between the germline ends. The CDR3 is made up of 12 amino acids. CDR3 DNA: TGTGCCACCAGCAGAACCCAGGAAGAGCTGTTTTTT. It yields the protein CATSRTQEELFF.

This rearrangement joins TRBV7-9 to TRBJ2-1, with 9 positions matching TRBD2. CDR1 is SEHNR and CDR2 is FQNEAQ in the germline V gene (reference sequence). J lost 2 bases, V lost 3 bases, and 2 bases had no gene match. The CDR3 covers 15 residues. The CDR3 coding sequence is TGTGCCAGCAGCTTCGGGACTAGCACCTACAATGAGCAGTTCTTC. Translated: CASSFGTSTYNEQFF.

The genes are TRBV29-1 and TRBJ1-2, with TRBD1 identical over 7 bases. The length of the CDR3 is 12 residues. Unmatched junction bases numbered 5, after V lost 8 bases and J lost 2 bases. Per the germline V gene, CDR1 is SQVTM and CDR2 is ANQGSEA. This chain's CDR3 is CSSDRDNYGYTF. The CDR3 bases are TGCAGCTCCGACAGGGACAACTATGGCTACACCTTC.

The genes are TRBV28 and TRBJ1-5; 7 bases align to TRBD1. The CDR3 is made up of 14 amino acids. CDR1 is MDHEN, CDR2 SYDVKM, per germline. The J segment lost 2 bases and the V segment lost 5 bases, leaving 3 bases of the junction unmatched. As DNA, the CDR3 is TGTGCCAGCAGTCCAGGGGGGGGCAATCAGCCCCAGCATTTT. Its translation is CASSPGGGNQPQHF.

The rearrangement uses TRBV25-1 and TRBJ2-5, with D perhaps TRBD1 (6 bases). CDR3 length: 14 amino acids. Trimming cost V 4 bases and J 0 bases, with 9 bases left between them. CDR1 MGHDK and CDR2 SYGVNS come from the germline V gene. In DNA form, the CDR3 reads TGTGCCAGCAGTGTGGACAGCCACCAAGAGACCCAGTACTTC. It is translated as CASSVDSHQETQYF. The full variable domain, rest sourced from reference TRBV25-1 and TRBJ2-5, is EADIYQTPRYLVIGTGKKITLECSQTMGHDKMYWYQQDPGMELHLIHYSYGVNSTEKGDLSSESTVSRIRTEHFPLTLESARPSHTSQYLCASSVDSHQETQYFGPGTRLLVL.

This chain joins TRBV9 and TRBJ2-3; D may be TRBD1 (6 bases). Germline lookup yields CDR1 SGDLS and CDR2 YYNGEE. Trimming shortened V by 7 bases and J by 0 bases, and 15 bases separated the two germline ends. This CDR3 is built from 15 residues. In nucleotides, the CDR3 is TGTGCCAGCTCCGCCGACAGGCCTAGCACAGATACGCAGTATTTT. Translated, it gives CASSADRPSTDTQYF.

On this clone: The sample carries other DNA sequences with the same CDR3. The gene calls are TRBV20-1 and TRBJ1-1; TRBD1 might be the D (5 bases). In germline, CDR1 is DFQATT, CDR2 SNEGSKA (reference sequence). V lost 1 base and J 6 bases, leaving 6 bases between the germline ends. CDR3 length equals 11 residues. This chain's CDR3 is CSARGRAEAFF. The CDR3, as DNA: TGCAGTGCTAGAGGCAGGGCTGAAGCTTTCTTT.

CDR3 amino acids: CASGTTLQGTTGELFF. CDR3 sequence (DNA): TGTGCTAGTGGTACCACCTTACAGGGGACCACCGGGGAGCTGTTTTTT. The rearrangement links TRBV12-5 to TRBJ2-2; 7 positions agree with TRBD1. V was pared by 5 bases and J by 4 bases, with 10 bases of the junction left unmatched. The germline CDR1 and CDR2 sequences are LGHNT and FRNRAP. The CDR3 has 16 residues.

This clone was detected only once. The chain combines TRBV5-1 with TRBJ2-1; D is undetermined. The germline V gene has CDR1 SGHRS and CDR2 YFSETQ. Trimming shortened V by 1 base and J by 8 bases, and 10 bases separated the two germline ends. The CDR3 has 13 residues. CDR3 amino acids: CASSLISRDEQFF. CDR3 nucleotides: TGCGCCAGCAGCTTGATATCTCGCGATGAGCAGTTCTTC.

The gene calls are TRBV19 and TRBJ2-7, with 7 positions matching TRBD1. The germline V gene encodes CDR1 LNHDA and CDR2 SQIVND (reference sequence). The CDR3 length is 16 residues. J was trimmed by 3 bases and V by 4 bases; bases with no gene match: 12. CDR3 residues: CASSTFTGVENYEQYF. Written as DNA, the CDR3 is TGTGCCAGTAGTACCTTCACAGGGGTGGAAAACTACGAGCAGTACTTC.

This clone was picked up one time. The chain carries TRBV7-8 and TRBJ2-7, with 10 bases that match TRBD2. CDR1 is SGHVS, CDR2 FQNEAQ, per germline. V was pared by 5 bases and J by 3 bases, with 7 bases of the junction left unmatched. The CDR3 loop spans 15 amino acids. The CDR3 DNA reads as TGTGCCAGCAGCCAAGATAGCGGGGGGTACTACGAGCAGTACTTC. Its translation is CASSQDSGGYYEQYF.

This chain connects TRBV6-6 to TRBJ2-2, with D maybe TRBD1 (5 bases). The ends were cut back, 2 bases at V and 2 bases at J, with 9 bases in the middle. The CDR3 has 15 amino acids. Germline V gene lookup returns CDR1 MNHNY and CDR2 SVGAGI (reference sequence). Written as DNA, the CDR3 is TGTGCCAGCAGTTACGGGCAGGGAAACACCGGGGAGCTGTTTTTT. The encoded protein is CASSYGQGNTGELFF.

The CDR3 is CASSLRRGPPETQYF. CDR3 nucleotide sequence: TGTGCCAGCAGTTTAAGGCGGGGGCCCCCGGAGACCCAGTACTTC. V usage is TRBV28 and J usage is TRBJ2-5; D perhaps matches TRBD2 (7 bases). This CDR3 is built from 15 residues. The germline V gene has CDR1 MDHEN and CDR2 SYDVKM. Between the trimmed V and J ends, which lost 2 bases and 5 bases, there was a span of 15 bases.

This CDR3 reads CASSETERGPTGHF. The CDR3 region has the DNA TGTGCCAGCAGTGAGACAGAGAGGGGACCGACGGGGCATTTT. V usage is TRBV6-1 and J usage is TRBJ1-5, with a tentative D call TRBD1 (5 bases). Germline CDR1 and CDR2: MNHNS and SASEGT. Trimming took 3 bases from V and 15 from J, leaving 21 bases between them. The CDR3 totals 14 residues.

The V and J genes are TRBV6-5 and TRBJ1-2; TRBD1 matches 8 bases. Germline V gives CDR1 MNHEY, CDR2 SVGAGI. The CDR3 consists of 15 residues. V was pared by 2 bases and J by 4 bases, with 6 bases of the junction left unmatched. This chain's CDR3 is CASSYRDRKIYGYTF. In DNA form, the CDR3 reads TGTGCCAGCAGTTACCGGGACAGGAAGATCTATGGCTACACCTTC.

The CDR3 reads CASSSTNSGEQFF. CDR3 in DNA: TGTGCCAGCAGCTCTACCAACAGTGGCGAGCAGTTCTTC. This sequence joins TRBV13 and TRBJ2-1; D not resolved. Per the germline V gene, CDR1 is PRHDT and CDR2 is FYEKMQ (reference sequence). The CDR3 covers 13 residues. V lost 4 bases and J lost 10, with 14 bases in between.

The gene calls are TRBV19 and TRBJ1-5; 8 bases line up with TRBD1. Trimming took 7 bases from V and 4 from J; bases not matched to a gene: 9. Germline V CDR1 and CDR2: LNHDA, SQIVND (reference sequence). CDR3 length: 15 residues. CDR3 sequence: CASTTGQGGNQPQHF. CDR3 nucleotides: TGTGCCAGTACCACCGGACAGGGTGGGAATCAGCCCCAGCATTTT.

This chain uses TRBV19 with TRBJ1-1; TRBD1 is a possible D gene (6 bases). The germline CDR1 and CDR2 sequences are LNHDA and SQIVND (reference sequence). Trimming took off 8 bases at V and 5 bases at J, with 18 bases between the two ends. This CDR3 contains 14 residues. CDR3 sequence (DNA): TGTGCCAGTGGTTCCAGGGGATACCTGACTGAAGCTTTCTTT. Translated: CASGSRGYLTEAFF.